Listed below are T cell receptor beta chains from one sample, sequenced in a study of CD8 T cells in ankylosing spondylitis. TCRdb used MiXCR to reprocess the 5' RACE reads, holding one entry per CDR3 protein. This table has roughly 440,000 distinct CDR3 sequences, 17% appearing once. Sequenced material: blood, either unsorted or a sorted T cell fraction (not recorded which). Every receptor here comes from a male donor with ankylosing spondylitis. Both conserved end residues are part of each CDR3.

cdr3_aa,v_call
CASSSGAARNGGEQFF,TRBV7-2
CASSYRAVGFSYEQYF,TRBV11-3
CASSFSPRQGRAQETQYF,TRBV7-8
CASSQETSETGELFF,TRBV4-1
CASRARGRTDTQYF,TRBV2
CASSLGVLALTYEQYF,TRBV12-3/TRBV12-4
CSARTPGQKADTQYF,TRBV20-1
CSARGFGGRNEQFF,TRBV20-1
CASSEKGANTEAFF,TRBV6-1
CASSLRRQGADGYTF,TRBV28
CASTPSFATEAFF,TRBV7-9
CASSLARGNGSPLHF,TRBV11-2
CASSQDTRGIGYNEQFF,TRBV4-1
CASRPLAGAVYTQYF,TRBV5-1
CSAIPLTGNAGNTIYF,TRBV20-1
CASSLSPAGGGYTF,TRBV7-9
CSARRGPTSSYNEQFF,TRBV20-1
CASSVGLAGDTGELFF,TRBV9
CAWQQGWESPLHF,TRBV30
CASSLVFPETQYF,TRBV6-2/TRBV6-3
CASGHDTNTEAFF,TRBV12-5
CASSFPGKRTNYGYTF,TRBV12-3/TRBV12-4
CASSPTGRDGYTF,TRBV12-3/TRBV12-4
CASSFYQGHEAFF,TRBV7-8
CSVGGTSGYNQQFF,TRBV29-1